The 9 T cell receptor beta chains below were found in one sample sequenced in a study of cytomegalovirus exposure and HLA in healthy donors. PCR was performed using 60 Vbeta and 13 Jbeta primers. The protocol was immunoSEQ multiplex PCR, while the TCRdb copy is restricted to in-frame clones and leaves out a portion. The sample shows 160,000 or so clones, 81% of them seen only once. Sequencing used PBMCs. These receptors were obtained from a woman aged 45-60 years in good health and CMV-seronegative.

The V gene is TRBV7-9, the J gene TRBJ1-2; 7 bases fit TRBD1. Germline-derived CDR1 and CDR2 are SEHNR and FQNEAQ (reference sequence). The CDR3 is made up of 13 amino acids. The ends lost 5 bases at V and 3 bases at J; junction bases unmatched: 3. The CDR3 here is CASSKTGDYGYTF. CDR3 nucleotides: TGTGCCAGCAGCAAAACAGGGGACTATGGCTACACCTTC.

J is TRBJ2-5 and V is TRBV9; 10 nucleotides align to TRBD1. Germline V gene sequence: CDR1 SGDLS, CDR2 YYNGEE. CDR3 length: 15 residues. Trimming took 4 bases from V and 5 from J; bases not matched to a gene: 8. The CDR3 nucleotides are TGTGCCAGCAGCCCGCGGACAGGGGGAGGGGAGACCCAGTACTTC. This encodes CASSPRTGGGETQYF.

This clone was seen a few times. The chain employs TRBV29-1 and TRBJ2-7; 8 nucleotides match TRBD1. This CDR3 comprises 16 residues. Looked up from germline, CDR1 is SQVTM and CDR2 is ANQGSEA. The junction had 12 bases not matched to a gene; V was cut back by 3 bases and J by 2 bases. In DNA, the CDR3 is TGCAGCGTTGACGATTCAGCCGGGACAGGTACCTACGAGCAGTACTTC. It is translated as CSVDDSAGTGTYEQYF.

This rearrangement joins TRBV19 to TRBJ2-1, with 10 bases lining up with TRBD2. Germline V lookup: CDR1 LNHDA, CDR2 SQIVND (reference sequence). The CDR3 is made up of 14 amino acids. The V and J ends lost 5 bases and 4 bases, in that order; junction bases with no gene match: 2. CDR3 sequence reads: CASSLAGGYNEQFF. DNA for the CDR3: TGTGCCAGTAGTTTAGCGGGAGGATACAATGAGCAGTTCTTC.

In DNA form, the CDR3 reads TGTGCCAGTAAGGGACTAGCGTCAACAGATACGCAGTATTTT. It codes for CASKGLASTDTQYF. The chain carries TRBV19 and TRBJ2-3; 10 positions agree with TRBD2. V dropped 7 bases and J dropped 3; count of bases not matched to a gene: 4. The CDR3 runs to 14 residues. Germline loops: CDR1 LNHDA, CDR2 SQIVND (reference sequence).

The chain links TRBV6-1 to TRBJ2-5, with 10 bases aligning to TRBD1. Germline lookup yields CDR1 MNHNS and CDR2 SASEGT. The V gene end was trimmed by 6 bases and the J gene end by 5 bases; junction bases not matched to a gene: 6. CDR3 size: 14 residues. In nucleotides, the CDR3 is TGTGCCAGCAGGGCGGACAGGGGGAGGGAGACCCAGTACTTC. Protein: CASRADRGRETQYF.

The CDR3, as DNA: TGTGCCAGCAGCAGCCCCGCCCGGACAGGGTATAGCAATCAGCCCCAGCATTTT. Its translation is CASSSPARTGYSNQPQHF. The chain recombines TRBV7-8 with TRBJ1-5; 8 bases map to TRBD1. The CDR3 contains 18 residues. Germline V gene sequence: CDR1 SGHVS, CDR2 FQNEAQ. V trimming: 5 bases; J trimming: 0 bases; junction bases outside the gene matches: 12.

The rearrangement joins TRBV5-5 to TRBJ2-1, with D possibly TRBD1 on 5 matching bases. The CDR3 covers 13 residues. Germline-derived CDR1 and CDR2 are SGHKS and YYEKEE (reference sequence). Trimming shortened V by 2 bases and J by 3 bases, and 6 bases separated the two germline ends. CDR3 in amino acids: CASSLDSYNEQFF. The CDR3 nucleotides are TGTGCCAGCAGCTTAGACAGCTACAATGAGCAGTTCTTC.

The chain carries TRBV30 and TRBJ2-7; TRBD2 is a possible D gene (5 bases). The CDR3 is 13 amino acids. Trimming cost V 2 bases and J 5 bases, with 13 bases left between them. Germline CDR1 and CDR2: GTSNPN and SVGIG (reference sequence). The CDR3 DNA reads as TGTGCCTGGAGTCCGGGATCGGTCCACGAGCAGTACTTC. It is translated as CAWSPGSVHEQYF.